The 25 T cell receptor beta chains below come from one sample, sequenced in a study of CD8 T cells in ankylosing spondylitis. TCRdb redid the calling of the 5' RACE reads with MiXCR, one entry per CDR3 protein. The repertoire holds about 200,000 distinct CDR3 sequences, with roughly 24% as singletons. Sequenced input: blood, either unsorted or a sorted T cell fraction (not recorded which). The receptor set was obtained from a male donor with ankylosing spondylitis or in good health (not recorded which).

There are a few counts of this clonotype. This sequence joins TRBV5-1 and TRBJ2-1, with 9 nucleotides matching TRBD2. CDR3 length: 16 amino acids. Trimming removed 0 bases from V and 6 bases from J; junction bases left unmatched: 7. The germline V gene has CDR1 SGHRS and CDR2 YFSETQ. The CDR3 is CASSLDVAGDGNEQFF. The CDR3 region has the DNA TGCGCCAGCAGCTTGGATGTAGCGGGAGACGGCAATGAGCAGTTCTTC.

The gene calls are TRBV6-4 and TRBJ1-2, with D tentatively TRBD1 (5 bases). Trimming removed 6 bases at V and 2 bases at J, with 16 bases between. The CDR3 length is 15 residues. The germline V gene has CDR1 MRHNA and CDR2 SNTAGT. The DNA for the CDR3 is TGTGCCAGCAGCCCCGGGCAGGGTTACAACTATGGCTACACCTTC. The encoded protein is CASSPGQGYNYGYTF.

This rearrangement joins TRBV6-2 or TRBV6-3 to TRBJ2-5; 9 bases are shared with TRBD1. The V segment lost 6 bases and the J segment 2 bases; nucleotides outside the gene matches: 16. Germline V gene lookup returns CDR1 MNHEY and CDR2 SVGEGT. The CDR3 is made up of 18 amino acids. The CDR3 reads CASREQGAGLHGQETQYF. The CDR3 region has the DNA TGTGCCAGCAGAGAACAGGGGGCGGGTCTCCACGGGCAAGAGACCCAGTACTTC.

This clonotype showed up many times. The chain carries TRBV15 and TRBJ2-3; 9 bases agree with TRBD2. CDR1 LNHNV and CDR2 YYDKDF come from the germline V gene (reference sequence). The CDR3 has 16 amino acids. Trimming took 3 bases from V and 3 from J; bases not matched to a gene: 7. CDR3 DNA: TGTGCCACCAGCAGGGTTAGCGGGAGTCTGACAGATACGCAGTATTTT. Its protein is CATSRVSGSLTDTQYF. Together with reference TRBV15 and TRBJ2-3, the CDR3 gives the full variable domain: DAMVIQNPRYQVTQFGKPVTLSCSQTLNHNVMYWYQQKSSQAPKLLFHYYDKDFNNEADTPDNFQSRRPNTSFCFLDIRSPGLGDTAMYLCATSRVSGSLTDTQYFGPGTRLTVL.

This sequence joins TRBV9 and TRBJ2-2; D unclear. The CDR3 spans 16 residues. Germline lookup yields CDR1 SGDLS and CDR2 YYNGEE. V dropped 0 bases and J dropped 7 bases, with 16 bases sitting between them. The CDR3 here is CASSVATAVRHGELFF. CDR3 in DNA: TGTGCCAGCAGCGTAGCTACGGCAGTTAGGCACGGGGAGCTGTTTTTT.

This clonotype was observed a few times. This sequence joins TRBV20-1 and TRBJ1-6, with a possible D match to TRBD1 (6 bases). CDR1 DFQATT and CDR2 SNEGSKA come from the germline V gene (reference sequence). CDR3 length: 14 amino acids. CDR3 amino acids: CSPKGGLSNSPLHF. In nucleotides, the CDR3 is TGCAGCCCGAAAGGGGGACTTAGTAATTCACCCCTCCACTTT.

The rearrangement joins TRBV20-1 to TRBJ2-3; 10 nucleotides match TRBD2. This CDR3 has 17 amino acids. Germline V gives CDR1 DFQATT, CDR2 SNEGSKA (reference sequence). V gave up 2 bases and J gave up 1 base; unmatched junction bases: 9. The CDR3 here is CSARLSSGSFGTDTQYF. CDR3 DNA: TGCAGTGCTAGACTTTCTAGCGGGAGCTTCGGCACAGATACGCAGTATTTT.

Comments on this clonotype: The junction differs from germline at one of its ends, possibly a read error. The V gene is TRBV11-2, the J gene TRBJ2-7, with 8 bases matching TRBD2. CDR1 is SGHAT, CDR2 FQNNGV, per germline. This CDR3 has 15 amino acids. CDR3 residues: CASSLGRTSSHEQYF. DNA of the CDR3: TGTGCCAGCAGCTTAGGTAGGACTAGCTCCCACGAGCAGTACTTC.

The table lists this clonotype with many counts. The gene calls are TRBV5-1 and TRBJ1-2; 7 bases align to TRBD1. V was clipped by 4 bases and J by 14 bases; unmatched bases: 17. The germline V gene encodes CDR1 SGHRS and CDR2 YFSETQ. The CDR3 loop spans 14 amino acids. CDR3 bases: TGCGCCAGCAGCCCGGGGACAGCGACAGAGCTCGGGACCTTC. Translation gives CASSPGTATELGTF.

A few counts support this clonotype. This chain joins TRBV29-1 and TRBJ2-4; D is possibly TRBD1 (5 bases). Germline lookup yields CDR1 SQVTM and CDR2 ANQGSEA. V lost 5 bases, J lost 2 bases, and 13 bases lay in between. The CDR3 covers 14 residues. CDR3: CSVRQGGTKNIQYF. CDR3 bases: TGCAGCGTTCGGCAGGGTGGGACCAAAAACATTCAGTACTTC.

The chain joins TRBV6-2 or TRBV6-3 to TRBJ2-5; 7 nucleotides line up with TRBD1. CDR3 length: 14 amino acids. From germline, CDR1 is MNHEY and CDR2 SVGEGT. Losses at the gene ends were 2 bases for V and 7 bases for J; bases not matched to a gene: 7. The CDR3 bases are TGTGCCAGCAGTTACCTCGGACAGGAAGGGACCCAGTACTTC. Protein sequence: CASSYLGQEGTQYF.

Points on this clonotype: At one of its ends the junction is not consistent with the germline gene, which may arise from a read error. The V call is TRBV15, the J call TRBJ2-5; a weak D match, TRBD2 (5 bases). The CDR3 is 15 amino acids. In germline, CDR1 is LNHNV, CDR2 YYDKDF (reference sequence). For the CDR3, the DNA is TGTGCCACCAACAGAGCGGACGGGTACCAAGAGACCCAGTACTTC. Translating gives CATNRADGYQETQYF.

The CDR3 nucleotides read TGTGCCAGCAGCTTGCTCACAGGGTCTAGCGGGATTTACTCCTACGAGCAGTACTTC. Its protein product is CASSLLTGSSGIYSYEQYF. This chain links TRBV5-4 with TRBJ2-7, with 9 bases matching TRBD2. V lost 1 base, J lost 0 bases, and 14 bases stayed unmatched. The CDR3 has 19 amino acids. Per germline, CDR1 SGHNT and CDR2 YYREEE (reference sequence).

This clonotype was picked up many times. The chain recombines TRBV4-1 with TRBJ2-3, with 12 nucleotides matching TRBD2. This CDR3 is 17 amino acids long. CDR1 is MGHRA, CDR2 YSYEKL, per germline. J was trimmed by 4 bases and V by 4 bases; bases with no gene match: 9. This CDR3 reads CASSRVLAGGPSDTQYF. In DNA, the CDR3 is TGCGCCAGCAGCCGGGTCCTAGCGGGAGGGCCTTCAGATACGCAGTATTTT.

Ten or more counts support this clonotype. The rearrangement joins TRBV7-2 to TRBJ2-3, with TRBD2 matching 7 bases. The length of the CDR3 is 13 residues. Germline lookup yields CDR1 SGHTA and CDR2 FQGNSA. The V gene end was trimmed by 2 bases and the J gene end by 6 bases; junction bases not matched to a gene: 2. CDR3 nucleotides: TGTGCCAGCAGCTTACGGGAGGTGGATACGCAGTATTTT. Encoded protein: CASSLREVDTQYF.

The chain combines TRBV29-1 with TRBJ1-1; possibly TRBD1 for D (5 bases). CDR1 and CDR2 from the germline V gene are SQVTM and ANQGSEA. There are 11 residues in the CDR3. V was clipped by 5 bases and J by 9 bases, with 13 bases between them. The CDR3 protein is CSVQPGGKAFF. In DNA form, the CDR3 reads TGCAGCGTTCAGCCGGGGGGTAAAGCTTTCTTT.

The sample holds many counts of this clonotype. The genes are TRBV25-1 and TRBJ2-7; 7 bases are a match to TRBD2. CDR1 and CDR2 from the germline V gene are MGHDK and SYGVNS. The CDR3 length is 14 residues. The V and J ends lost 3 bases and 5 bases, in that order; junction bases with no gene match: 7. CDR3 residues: CASSDTSAAHEQYF. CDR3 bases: TGTGCCAGCAGTGATACTAGCGCGGCGCACGAGCAGTACTTC.

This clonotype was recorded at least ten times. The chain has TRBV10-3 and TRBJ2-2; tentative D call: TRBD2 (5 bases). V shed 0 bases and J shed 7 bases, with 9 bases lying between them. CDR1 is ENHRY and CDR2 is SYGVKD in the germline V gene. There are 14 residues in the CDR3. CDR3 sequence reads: CAISESSDYGELFF. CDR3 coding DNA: TGTGCCATCAGTGAGTCTTCCGACTACGGGGAGCTGTTTTTT.

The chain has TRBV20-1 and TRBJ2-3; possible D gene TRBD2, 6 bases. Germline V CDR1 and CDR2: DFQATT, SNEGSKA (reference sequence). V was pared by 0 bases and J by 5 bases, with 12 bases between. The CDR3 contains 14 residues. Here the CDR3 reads CSARDMREGDTQYF. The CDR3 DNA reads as TGCAGTGCTAGAGATATGCGGGAAGGAGATACGCAGTATTTT.

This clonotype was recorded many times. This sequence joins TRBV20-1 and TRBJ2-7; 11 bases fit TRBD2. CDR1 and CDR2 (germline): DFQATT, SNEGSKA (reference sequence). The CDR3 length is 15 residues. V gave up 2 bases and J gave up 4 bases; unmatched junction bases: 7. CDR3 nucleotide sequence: TGCAGTGCTAGATCCCCTAGCGGGAGGACTTACGAGCAGTACTTC. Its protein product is CSARSPSGRTYEQYF.

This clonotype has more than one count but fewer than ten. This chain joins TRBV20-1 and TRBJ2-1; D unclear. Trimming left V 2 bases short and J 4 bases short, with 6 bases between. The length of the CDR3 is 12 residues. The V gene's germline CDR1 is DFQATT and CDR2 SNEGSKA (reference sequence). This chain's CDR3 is CSARQTYNEQFF. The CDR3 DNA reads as TGCAGTGCTAGACAGACATACAATGAGCAGTTCTTC.

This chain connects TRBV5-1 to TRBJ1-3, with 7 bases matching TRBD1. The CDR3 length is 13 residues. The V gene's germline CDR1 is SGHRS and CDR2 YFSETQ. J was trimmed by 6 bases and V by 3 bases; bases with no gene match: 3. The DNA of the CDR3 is TGCGCCAGCAGCTCGGACAGGTCAAACACCATATATTTT. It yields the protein CASSSDRSNTIYF. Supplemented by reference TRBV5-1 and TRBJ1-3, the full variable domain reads KAGVTQTPRYLIKTRGQQVTLSCSPISGHRSVSWYQQTPGQGLQFLFEYFSETQRNKGNFPGRFSGRQFSNSRSEMNVSTLELGDSALYLCASSSDRSNTIYFGEGSWLTVV.

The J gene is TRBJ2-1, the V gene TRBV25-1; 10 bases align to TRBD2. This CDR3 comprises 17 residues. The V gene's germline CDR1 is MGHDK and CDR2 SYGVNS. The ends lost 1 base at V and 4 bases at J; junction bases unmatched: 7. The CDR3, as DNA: TGTGCCAGCAGTGAATTTAGGAGCGGGAGGGCTTACAATGAGCAGTTCTTC. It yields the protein CASSEFRSGRAYNEQFF.

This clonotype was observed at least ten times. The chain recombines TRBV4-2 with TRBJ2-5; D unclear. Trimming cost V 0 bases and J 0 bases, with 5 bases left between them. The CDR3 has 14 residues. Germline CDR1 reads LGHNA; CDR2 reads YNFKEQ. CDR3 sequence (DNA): TGTGCCAGCAGCCAAGAAGGCCACCAAGAGACCCAGTACTTC. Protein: CASSQEGHQETQYF.

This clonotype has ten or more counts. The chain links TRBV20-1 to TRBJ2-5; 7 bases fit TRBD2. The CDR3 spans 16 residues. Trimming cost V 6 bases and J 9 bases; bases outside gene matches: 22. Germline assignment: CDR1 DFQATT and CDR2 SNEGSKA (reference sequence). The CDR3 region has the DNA TGCAGTGCCGAAACCAAAGGACTAGACTTTTCACGGGCCCAGTACTTC. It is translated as CSAETKGLDFSRAQYF.